What follows is one TCR beta chain and its context. Its antigen is not identified. This CDR3 is built from 14 residues. Germline V gene sequence: CDR1 DFQATT, CDR2 SNEGSKA (reference sequence). This sample stems from a study of blood T cells in healthy people across ages. For the study at large: About one barcoded beta molecule was captured per two T cells (by template switching).

With a J-beta primer mix and a sample-barcoded 5' primer, a second PCR ran 7 to 11 cycles. MiXCR was run by TCRdb on the 5' RACE reads, yielding one entry per CDR3 protein. Of roughly 1,100,000 distinct CDR3 sequences in the sample, approximately 25% were seen once. Points from the study as a whole: More naive CD4+ cells and higher diversity marked long-lived donors relative to aged donors.

A further study also used this sample, focusing on T cells of mothers and their children. That work contributes: Inherited differences only slightly affect thymic shaping of TCR recombination output.

The clonotype originates from a girl aged 2 to 9 in good health. Sequenced sample: blood. This sequence joins TRBV20-1 and TRBJ2-1; D gene ambiguous. The J call may be in error: the DNA end matches TRBJ2-7 better. This chain's CDR3 is CSARVPRDSYEQYF. The CDR3 region has the DNA TGCAGTGCTAGAGTCCCTAGGGACTCCTACGAGCAGTACTTC.